This passage covers 20 T cell receptor beta chains from one sample sequenced in a study of blood T cell repertoires in COVID-19 (dated by TCRdb to about 2020). The library relied on the immunoSEQ multiplex PCR assay. TCRdb obtained this table from immuneACCESS and retained in-frame rearrangements with V and J assigned. These tables miss some clones; where compared with another copy, unresolved V genes account for less than half of the shortfall, and the remainder is unexplained. The sample data list tens of thousands of clones, and 80% to 90% of these were observed just once. The ten largest clones add up to approximately 8.7% of the sample. Sequenced material: peripheral blood. These receptors were taken from a woman in her 70s with acute or convalescent COVID-19.

This clone was seen a few times. This rearrangement joins TRBV24-1 to TRBJ1-1; 7 nucleotides align to TRBD1. The CDR3 spans 15 residues. Germline values: CDR1 KGHDR, CDR2 SFDVKD. J was trimmed by 2 bases and V by 4 bases; bases with no gene match: 6. CDR3 region: CATSDRQGPNTEAFF. CDR3 DNA: TGTGCCACCAGTGACCGACAGGGACCAAACACTGAAGCTTTCTTT.

The gene calls are TRBV11-2 and TRBJ1-2; D is uncertain. In germline, CDR1 is SGHAT, CDR2 FQNNGV. There are 14 residues in the CDR3. The V end was cut by 1 base, the J end by 2 bases, with 8 bases between. The CDR3 protein is CASSLAYGNYGYTF. The DNA for the CDR3 is TGTGCCAGCAGCTTAGCCTACGGGAACTATGGCTACACCTTC.

V is TRBV11-2 and J is TRBJ2-1; the D gene is possibly TRBD2 (6 bases). V was trimmed by 5 bases and J by 2 bases, leaving 22 bases between them. Germline V gene sequence: CDR1 SGHAT, CDR2 FQNNGV. The CDR3 covers 18 residues. CDR3 sequence (DNA): TGTGCCAGCAGCAGAGACAGCCGGGGGTCTGGCGCCTACAATGAGCAGTTCTTC. Its protein product is CASSRDSRGSGAYNEQFF.

CDR3 sequence: CASSPGGRGEQFF. CDR3 bases: TGTGCCAGCAGCCCGGGGGGGCGAGGTGAGCAGTTCTTC. The J gene is TRBJ2-1, the V gene TRBV14; 8 nucleotides agree with TRBD2. The trim removed 4 bases at V and 9 bases at J, leaving 5 bases unmatched. The CDR3 has 13 residues. Germline CDR1 reads SGHDN; CDR2 reads FVKESK.

The chain is built from TRBV27 and TRBJ2-7; a weak D match, TRBD1 (6 bases). V shed 4 bases and J shed 1 base, with 17 bases lying between them. The CDR3 extends over 16 amino acids. The germline gives CDR1 MNHEY, CDR2 SMNVEV (reference sequence). CDR3 nucleotide sequence: TGTGCCAGCAGTTGGTCAGGACAGCTGCCTTCCTACGAGCAGTACTTC. Translation gives CASSWSGQLPSYEQYF.

This clone was found once. This rearrangement joins TRBV19 to TRBJ1-1, with 8 bases matching TRBD1. Per the germline V gene, CDR1 is LNHDA and CDR2 is SQIVND (reference sequence). Trimming at V came to 4 bases and at J to 6 bases, leaving 7 bases not matched to a gene. The CDR3 length is 14 residues. In DNA form, the CDR3 reads TGTGCCAGTAGTACTCGGACAGGGCTGGCTGAAGCTTTCTTT. Translation: CASSTRTGLAEAFF.

The chain recombines TRBV28 with TRBJ2-6; D might be TRBD1 (5 bases). From germline, CDR1 is MDHEN and CDR2 SYDVKM. V lost 7 bases and J 0 bases, leaving 22 bases between the germline ends. The CDR3 totals 19 residues. This CDR3 reads CASNKGLQDRRSGANVLTF. CDR3 sequence (DNA): TGTGCCAGCAACAAGGGGTTACAGGATAGACGCTCTGGGGCCAACGTCCTGACTTTC.

J is TRBJ2-3 and V is TRBV5-1, with 10 bases lining up with TRBD1. The CDR3 is made up of 15 amino acids. V shed 4 bases and J 5 bases; nucleotides not matched to a gene: 7. Germline CDR1 and CDR2: SGHRS and YFSETQ. The DNA of the CDR3 is TGCGCCAGCAGCCCGGACAGGGGGTTTGGAGATACGCAGTATTTT. This sequence encodes CASSPDRGFGDTQYF.

The J gene is TRBJ2-5, the V gene TRBV5-8, with a possible D match to TRBD1 (5 bases). Germline loops: CDR1 SGHTS, CDR2 YDEGEE. The CDR3 is 14 amino acids. The V end was cut by 6 bases, the J end by 1 base, with 13 bases between. The CDR3 nucleotides read TGTGCCAGCATGCTCCGGACACGCCAAGAGACCCAGTACTTC. Translation gives CASMLRTRQETQYF.

The chain joins TRBV27 to TRBJ2-7, with TRBD2 matching 8 bases. Germline V CDR1 and CDR2: MNHEY, SMNVEV (reference sequence). Germline trimming cut 6 bases from V and 3 bases from J; bases unmatched to any gene: 7. The CDR3 contains 14 residues. For the CDR3, the DNA is TGTGCCAGCAGGCCAGCGGGAGTCTTCTACGAGCAGTACTTC. Its translation is CASRPAGVFYEQYF.

The rearrangement uses TRBV10-1 and TRBJ2-3; D remains unclear. The CDR3 has 16 residues. Germline V gene lookup returns CDR1 WNHNN and CDR2 SYGVQD (reference sequence). Trimming pared 3 bases from V and 2 bases from J, leaving 15 bases between. The CDR3 loop reads CASSDHRAWPTDTQYF. As DNA, the CDR3 is TGCGCCAGCAGTGACCATCGAGCGTGGCCCACAGATACGCAGTATTTT.

V usage is TRBV15 and J usage is TRBJ2-7, with 7 positions matching TRBD2. Germline assignment: CDR1 LNHNV and CDR2 YYDKDF (reference sequence). This CDR3 contains 14 residues. Losses at the gene ends were 0 bases for V and 4 bases for J; bases not matched to a gene: 3. CDR3 coding DNA: TGTGCCACCAGCAGAGATTCACTAGCGTACGAGCAGTACTTC. It is translated as CATSRDSLAYEQYF.

The chain joins TRBV19 to TRBJ1-2; TRBD1 agrees at 7 bases. Looked up from germline, CDR1 is LNHDA and CDR2 is SQIVND (reference sequence). This CDR3 is 15 amino acids long. Losses at the gene ends were 5 bases for V and 4 bases for J; bases not matched to a gene: 10. CDR3 sequence: CASSVTGTAPYGYTF. The DNA for the CDR3 is TGTGCCAGTAGTGTAACCGGGACAGCACCCTATGGCTACACCTTC.

V and J are TRBV29-1 and TRBJ2-5; D gene unclear. Per the germline V gene, CDR1 is SQVTM and CDR2 is ANQGSEA. The CDR3 covers 12 residues. V gave up 7 bases and J gave up 5 bases, with 14 bases separating them. The CDR3 region is CSAQKFGETQYF. The CDR3 DNA sequence: TGCAGCGCCCAAAAGTTCGGGGAGACCCAGTACTTC. The entire variable domain, with the rest obtained from reference TRBV29-1 and TRBJ2-5, is as follows: SAVISQKPSRDICQRGTSLTIQCQVDSQVTMMFWYRQQPGQSLTLIATANQGSEATYESGFVIDKFPISRPNLTFSTLTVSNMSPEDSSIYLCSAQKFGETQYFGPGTRLLVL.

This clone occurred a few times. This chain links TRBV10-2 with TRBJ1-5, with D hard to call. V was clipped by 0 bases and J by 2 bases, with 11 bases between them. Germline V gene lookup returns CDR1 WSHSY and CDR2 SAAADI. The CDR3 is 16 residues long. CDR3 bases: TGCGCCAGCAGTGAGTCGAGGGAGGGTGGCAATCAGCCCCAGCATTTT. Translating it yields CASSESREGGNQPQHF.

This clone was seen a single time. The J gene is TRBJ1-5, the V gene TRBV27; D may be TRBD1 (6 bases). Germline values: CDR1 MNHEY, CDR2 SMNVEV (reference sequence). CDR3 length: 14 amino acids. With 6 bases removed from V and 4 bases from J, the gap between germline ends came to 13 bases. CDR3 protein: CASSTGTGNQPQHF. CDR3 DNA sequence: TGTGCCAGCAGCACAGGGACCGGTAATCAGCCCCAGCATTTT.

This chain uses TRBV27 with TRBJ2-3; 8 bases map to TRBD2. CDR3 length equals 14 residues. Germline V gene lookup returns CDR1 MNHEY and CDR2 SMNVEV (reference sequence). The J segment lost 5 bases and the V segment lost 6 bases, leaving 7 bases of the junction unmatched. The CDR3 loop is CASSSWLAGDTQYF. In DNA form, the CDR3 reads TGTGCCAGCAGCAGTTGGCTAGCGGGAGATACGCAGTATTTT.

This clone was counted once. The rearrangement links TRBV27 to TRBJ2-3; the match to TRBD2 covers 8 bases. J gave up 2 bases and V 8 bases, and 12 bases lay outside the gene matches. Germline CDR1 MNHEY, CDR2 SMNVEV (reference sequence). The CDR3 loop spans 16 amino acids. The CDR3 DNA sequence: TGTGCCAGCCGGATTCGGGGGGGCTTGGACACAGATACGCAGTATTTT. Protein product: CASRIRGGLDTDTQYF.

This chain joins TRBV4-1 and TRBJ2-7; D is ambiguous. This CDR3 is built from 14 residues. The germline gives CDR1 MGHRA, CDR2 YSYEKL. V lost 2 bases and J lost 3, with 11 bases in between. For the CDR3, the DNA is TGCGCCAGCAGCCAACTCAACAGCCTCTACGAGCAGTACTTC. Its translation is CASSQLNSLYEQYF.

This chain links TRBV4-1 with TRBJ1-5; 8 bases align to TRBD1. CDR1 and CDR2 from the germline V gene are MGHRA and YSYEKL. The CDR3 contains 15 residues. V dropped 1 base and J dropped 6; count of bases not matched to a gene: 5. The CDR3 nucleotides read TGCGCCAGCAGCCAAGTTACAGGGGGACTTCAGCCCCAGCATTTT. This sequence encodes CASSQVTGGLQPQHF.